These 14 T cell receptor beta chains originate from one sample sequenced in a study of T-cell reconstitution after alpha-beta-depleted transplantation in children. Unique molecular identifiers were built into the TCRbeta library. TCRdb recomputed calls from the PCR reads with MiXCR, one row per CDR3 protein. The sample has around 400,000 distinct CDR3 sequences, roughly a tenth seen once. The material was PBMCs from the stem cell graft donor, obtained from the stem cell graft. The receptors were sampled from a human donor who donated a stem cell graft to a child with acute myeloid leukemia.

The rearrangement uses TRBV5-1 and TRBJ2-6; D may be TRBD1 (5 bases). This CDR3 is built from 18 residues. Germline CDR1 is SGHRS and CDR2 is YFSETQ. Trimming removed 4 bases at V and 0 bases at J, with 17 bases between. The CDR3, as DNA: TGCGCCAGCAGCAAAAGGCAGGGAACAAGCTCTGGGGCCAACGTCCTGACTTTC. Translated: CASSKRQGTSSGANVLTF. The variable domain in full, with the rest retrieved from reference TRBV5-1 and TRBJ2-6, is KAGVTQTPRYLIKTRGQQVTLSCSPISGHRSVSWYQQTPGQGLQFLFEYFSETQRNKGNFPGRFSGRQFSNSRSEMNVSTLELGDSALYLCASSKRQGTSSGANVLTFGAGSRLTVL.

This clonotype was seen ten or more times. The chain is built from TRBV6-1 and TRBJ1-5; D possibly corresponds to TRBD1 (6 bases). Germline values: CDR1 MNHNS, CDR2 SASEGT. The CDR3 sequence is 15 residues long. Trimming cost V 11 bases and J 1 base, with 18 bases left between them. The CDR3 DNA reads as TGTGCCGGGGAACACAGGGTGCGGAGCAATCAGCCCCAGCATTTT. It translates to CAGEHRVRSNQPQHF.

CDR3 nucleotides: TGTGCCAGCAGCTTAGCGACAGGGGGCGCCATTGAAAAACTGTTTTTT. Amino acid sequence: CASSLATGGAIEKLFF. The chain uses TRBV7-2 and TRBJ1-4, with 10 bases lining up with TRBD1. The V and J ends lost 0 bases and 7 bases, in that order; junction bases with no gene match: 5. CDR3 length: 16 amino acids. The germline V gene has CDR1 SGHTA and CDR2 FQGNSA.

In DNA, the CDR3 is TGTGCCAGCAGCTTATTTACTGGTGAATACAATGAGCAGTTCTTC. Residues: CASSLFTGEYNEQFF. The chain carries TRBV11-2 and TRBJ2-1; no clear D gene. V lost 2 bases to trimming and J lost 4 bases, with 12 bases between them. The germline V gene encodes CDR1 SGHAT and CDR2 FQNNGV. The CDR3 runs to 15 residues.

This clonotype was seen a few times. The CDR3 spells CASSPGGNSNQPQHF. CDR3 in DNA: TGTGCCAGCAGCCCGGGGGGGAATAGCAATCAGCCCCAGCATTTT. The genes are TRBV6-1 and TRBJ1-5; possibly TRBD1 for D (5 bases). With 6 bases removed from V and 0 bases from J, the gap between germline ends came to 12 bases. The germline CDR1 and CDR2 sequences are MNHNS and SASEGT. CDR3 length: 15 residues.

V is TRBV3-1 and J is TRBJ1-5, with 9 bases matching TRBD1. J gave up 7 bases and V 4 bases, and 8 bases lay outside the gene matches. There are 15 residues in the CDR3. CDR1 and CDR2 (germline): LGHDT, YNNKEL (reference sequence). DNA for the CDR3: TGTGCCAGCAGCCCCGACAGGGGGTTCGGCCAGCCCCAGCATTTT. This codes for CASSPDRGFGQPQHF.

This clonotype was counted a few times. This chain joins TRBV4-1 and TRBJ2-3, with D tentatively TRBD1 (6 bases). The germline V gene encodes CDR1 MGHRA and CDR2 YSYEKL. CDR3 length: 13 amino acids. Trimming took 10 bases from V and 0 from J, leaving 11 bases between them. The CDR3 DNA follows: TGCGCCACTGGACAGACTAGCACAGATACGCAGTATTTT. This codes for CATGQTSTDTQYF.

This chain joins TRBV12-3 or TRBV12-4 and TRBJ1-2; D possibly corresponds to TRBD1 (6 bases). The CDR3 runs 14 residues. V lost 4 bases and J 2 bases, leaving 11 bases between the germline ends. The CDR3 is CASSWGASNYGYTF. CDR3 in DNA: TGTGCCAGCAGTTGGGGGGCCTCAAACTATGGCTACACCTTC.

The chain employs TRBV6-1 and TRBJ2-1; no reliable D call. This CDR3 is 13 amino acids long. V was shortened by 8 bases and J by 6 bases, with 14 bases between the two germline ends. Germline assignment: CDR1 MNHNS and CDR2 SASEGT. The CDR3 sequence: CASGDISGNEQFF. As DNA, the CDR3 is TGTGCCAGCGGAGACATCTCCGGCAATGAGCAGTTCTTC.

The CDR3: CSVRAGAAGNQPQHF. CDR3 nucleotide sequence: TGCAGTGTTAGGGCGGGGGCGGCGGGCAATCAGCCCCAGCATTTT. This chain links TRBV20-1 with TRBJ1-5, with D maybe TRBD1 (6 bases). The V gene's germline CDR1 is DFQATT and CDR2 SNEGSKA (reference sequence). Trimming removed 7 bases at V and 2 bases at J, with 18 bases between. This CDR3 comprises 15 residues.

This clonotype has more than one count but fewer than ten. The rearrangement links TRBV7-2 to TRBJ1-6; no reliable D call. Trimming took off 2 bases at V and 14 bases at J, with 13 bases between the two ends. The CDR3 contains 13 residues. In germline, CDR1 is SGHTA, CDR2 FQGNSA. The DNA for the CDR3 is TGTGCCAGCAGCTTAAGTCTTGATCTGGCCCTCCACTTT. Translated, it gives CASSLSLDLALHF.

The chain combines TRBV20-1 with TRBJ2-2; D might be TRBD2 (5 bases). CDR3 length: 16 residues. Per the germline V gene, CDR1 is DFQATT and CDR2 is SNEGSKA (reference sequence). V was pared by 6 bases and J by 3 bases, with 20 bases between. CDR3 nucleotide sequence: TGCAGTGCGGTAAGAGCGGAAAGGACTTACACCGGGGAGCTGTTTTTT. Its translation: CSAVRAERTYTGELFF.

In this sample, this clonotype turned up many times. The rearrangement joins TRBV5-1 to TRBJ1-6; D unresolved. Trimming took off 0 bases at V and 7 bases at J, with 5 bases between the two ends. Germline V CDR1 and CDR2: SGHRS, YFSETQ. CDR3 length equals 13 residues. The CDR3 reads CASSLGLNSPLHF. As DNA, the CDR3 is TGCGCCAGCAGCTTGGGCCTCAATTCACCCCTCCACTTT.

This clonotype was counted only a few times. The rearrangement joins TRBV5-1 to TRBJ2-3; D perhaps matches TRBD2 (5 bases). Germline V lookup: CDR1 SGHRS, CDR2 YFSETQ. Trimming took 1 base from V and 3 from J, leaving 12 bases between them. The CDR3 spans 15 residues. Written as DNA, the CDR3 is TGCGCCAGCAGCTTGAGTTCTAGCCGGACAGATACGCAGTATTTT. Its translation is CASSLSSSRTDTQYF. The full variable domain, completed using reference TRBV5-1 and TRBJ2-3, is KAGVTQTPRYLIKTRGQQVTLSCSPISGHRSVSWYQQTPGQGLQFLFEYFSETQRNKGNFPGRFSGRQFSNSRSEMNVSTLELGDSALYLCASSLSSSRTDTQYFGPGTRLTVL.